These T cell receptor beta chains were read from a single sample in a study of neurological immune-mediated disorders. One entry per CDR3 protein, called by TCRdb with MiXCR from the 5' RACE reads. The sample records around 5,000 distinct CDR3 sequences, more than 20% being singletons. The source material was CD8+ T cells from blood. The receptors come from a woman in her sixties or seventies with HTLV-1-associated myelopathy (HAM/TSP). The CDR3 runs from the conserved cysteine through the conserved F or W. Each record gives: CDR3 DNA, CDR3 protein, D gene, J gene, CDR3 length, clone size, V gene. The D gene is left open where the match is weak. Size values are once, few and many counts, or a class for expanded clones, and some rows have none.

DNA: TGTGCCAGCAGTTTAAAACTTTGGACAGCCAGAGAGACCCAGTACTTC
CDR3: CASSLKLWTARETQYF
D: NA
J: TRBJ2-5
length: 16
size: many
V: TRBV27

DNA: TGTGCCACCAGCAGAGATCTTGGACTAGCAGCCTACGAGCAGTACTTC
CDR3: CATSRDLGLAAYEQYF
D: TRBD2
J: TRBJ2-7
length: 16
size: medium-sized
V: TRBV15

DNA: TGTGCCAGCAGCCAAGCTTTAGGGGAGAACACCGGGGAGCTGTTTTTT
CDR3: CASSQALGENTGELFF
D: NA
J: TRBJ2-2
length: 16
size: large
V: TRBV3-1

DNA: TGTGCCACAATCCGGGACAGGGGCAATGAGCAGTTCTTC
CDR3: CATIRDRGNEQFF
D: TRBD1
J: TRBJ2-1
length: 13
size: NA
V: TRBV7-9

DNA: TGTGCCAGCAGCTTGAAGAGACAGGGGGCTTCGGAAGCTTTCTTT
CDR3: CASSLKRQGASEAFF
D: TRBD1
J: TRBJ1-1
length: 15
size: NA
V: TRBV7-9

DNA: TGCAGTGCTAGAGCGGGAGGGGATGGAAACACCATATATTTT
CDR3: CSARAGGDGNTIYF
D: NA
J: TRBJ1-3
length: 14
size: many
V: TRBV20-1

DNA: TGTGCCAGCAGCTCACTAGCGGTTCTTAGCACAGATATGCAGTATTTT
CDR3: CASSSLAVLSTDMQYF
D: TRBD2
J: TRBJ2-3
length: 16
size: medium-sized
V: TRBV7-6

DNA: TGTGCCAGCAGCCAAGAGGGGACATTTAACTATGGCTACACCTTC
CDR3: CASSQEGTFNYGYTF
D: NA
J: TRBJ1-2
length: 15
size: medium-sized
V: TRBV12-3/TRBV12-4

DNA: TGTGCCAGCAGCTCGACAGGGTTCCAAGAGACCCAGTACTTC
CDR3: CASSSTGFQETQYF
D: TRBD1
J: TRBJ2-5
length: 14
size: large
V: TRBV11-2

DNA: TGTGCCAGCAGCTCACTAGCGGTTCTTAGCACAGATACGCAGTATTTT
CDR3: CASSSLAVLSTDTQYF
D: TRBD2
J: TRBJ2-3
length: 16
size: medium-sized
V: TRBV7-6

DNA: TGTGCCATCAGTGGCCCTGGCAGGGGAAGCTCTGGAAACACCATATATTTT
CDR3: CAISGPGRGSSGNTIYF
D: NA
J: TRBJ1-3
length: 17
size: many
V: TRBV10-3

DNA: TGTGCCAGCAGTCTACAGGGTCGGCCTAATGAAAAACTGTTTTTT
CDR3: CASSLQGRPNEKLFF
D: NA
J: TRBJ1-4
length: 15
size: NA
V: TRBV12-3/TRBV12-4

DNA: TGTGCCAGCAGCCTAGCGGCCTACGAGCAGTACTTC
CDR3: CASSLAAYEQYF
D: NA
J: TRBJ2-7
length: 12
size: many
V: TRBV3-1

DNA: TGCGCCAGCAGCTTGCTCCCCGGGATAGATCTGTACGAGCAGTACTTC
CDR3: CASSLLPGIDLYEQYF
D: NA
J: TRBJ2-7
length: 16
size: once
V: TRBV5-1

DNA: TGTGCCAGCAGCGAGTGGACAGGGCGGGAGCAGTACTTC
CDR3: CASSEWTGREQYF
D: TRBD1
J: TRBJ2-7
length: 13
size: many
V: TRBV11-2

DNA: TGCGCCAGCAGCTTGGTATGGGGCACAGATACGCAGTATTTT
CDR3: CASSLVWGTDTQYF
D: NA
J: TRBJ2-3
length: 14
size: NA
V: TRBV5-1

DNA: TGCAGTGCTAAGTGGAGCTCCTACGAGCAGTACTTC
CDR3: CSAKWSSYEQYF
D: NA
J: TRBJ2-7
length: 12
size: medium-sized
V: TRBV20-1